This T cell receptor beta chain was recovered during a study of blood T cell repertoires in COVID-19. A Seattle source enrolled patients during active infection and followed them longitudinally. Produced via immunoSEQ multiplex PCR; TCRdb's table is partial and in-frame only. The table lists 200,000 to 250,000 clones, approximately 90% of them singletons. Germline CDR1 is LNHDA and CDR2 is SQIVND (reference sequence). Trimming took off 3 bases at V and 4 bases at J, with 16 bases between the two ends. CDR3 length: 16 residues. The sample was peripheral blood. The gene calls are TRBV19 and TRBJ2-1, with D possibly matching TRBD2 (6 bases). The sequence was obtained from a woman in her forties or fifties with COVID-19, enrolled during active disease. CDR3 sequence reads: CASSIYPAGPYNEQFF. As DNA, the CDR3 is TGTGCCAGTAGTATCTATCCGGCGGGGCCTTACAATGAGCAGTTCTTC. The full variable domain, with the rest looked up from reference TRBV19 and TRBJ2-1, is DGGITQSPKYLFRKEGQNVTLSCEQNLNHDAMYWYRQDPGQGLRLIYYSQIVNDFQKGDIAEGYSVSREKKESFPLTVTSAQKNPTAFYLCASSIYPAGPYNEQFFGPGTRLTVL.